The 15 T cell receptor beta chains below all came from one sample that was sequenced in a study of cytotoxic CD8 clonotypes in ibrutinib-treated CLL. Assay used: immunoSEQ multiplex PCR; TCRdb lists only in-frame clones, some missing. The table shows about 140,000 clones, with 76% occurring only once. This material consisted of PBMCs, taken after 24 months of ibrutinib treatment. Receptors were obtained from a human donor with chronic lymphocytic leukemia.

This clone was detected once. This rearrangement joins TRBV21-1 to TRBJ2-3; TRBD2, the table's D call, was not compared with the DNA. TRBV21-1 corresponds to a pseudogene. This CDR3 is built from 14 residues. DNA of the CDR3: TGTGCCAGCAGCCAAGTTGGGCGGGAGAACACGCAGTATTTT. Amino acids: CASSQVGRENTQYF.

V gene TRBV4-3 combines with J gene TRBJ2-1; 9 bases fit TRBD2. The CDR3 extends over 15 amino acids. Germline V gene sequence: CDR1 LGHNA, CDR2 YSLEER. Trimming at V came to 4 bases and at J to 6 bases, leaving 7 bases not matched to a gene. The CDR3 region is CASSLHSGSRNEQFF. The CDR3 DNA sequence: TGCGCCAGCAGCCTACATAGCGGGAGCCGCAATGAGCAGTTCTTC.

The chain links TRBV6-5 to TRBJ2-7, with 7 positions matching TRBD2. This CDR3 contains 15 residues. The junction had 2 bases not matched to a gene; V was cut back by 0 bases and J by 0 bases. Germline lookup yields CDR1 MNHEY and CDR2 SVGAGI. CDR3 protein: CASSYSGGSSYEQYF. The CDR3 DNA is TGTGCCAGCAGTTACTCGGGGGGGAGCTCCTACGAGCAGTACTTC.

This clone has just a few counts. The genes are TRBV21-1 and TRBJ1-1. TRBV21-1 is listed as a pseudogene. The CDR3 consists of 15 residues. CDR3 residues: CASSKRRPPVTEAFF. Written as DNA, the CDR3 is TGTGCCAGCAGCAAAAGACGTCCCCCGGTCACTGAAGCTTTCTTT.

The chain is built from TRBV11-3 and TRBJ2-1; 9 bases are shared with TRBD2. Germline V gene sequence: CDR1 SGHNT, CDR2 YENEEA. V lost 1 base and J lost 8; bases outside the gene matches: 6. The CDR3 sequence is 15 residues long. CDR3 coding DNA: TGTGCCAGCAGCTTAGTTGCGGGAGGGCCGGATGAGCAGTTCTTC. Protein sequence: CASSLVAGGPDEQFF.

This chain links TRBV15 with TRBJ2-1; tentative D call: TRBD1 (5 bases). Germline loops: CDR1 LNHNV, CDR2 YYDKDF (reference sequence). V gave up 0 bases and J gave up 9 bases, with 15 bases separating them. The CDR3 is 15 residues long. The DNA for the CDR3 is TGTGCCACCAGCAGAGATTTGGCAGGGCAGGGTGAGCAGTTCTTC. Residues: CATSRDLAGQGEQFF.

The chain joins TRBV10-2 to TRBJ1-1; no clear D. This CDR3 is built from 15 residues. The V and J ends lost 3 bases and 1 base respectively, with 12 bases between them. Germline V gene sequence: CDR1 WSHSY, CDR2 SAAADI. CDR3 nucleotide sequence: TGCGCCAGCAGTGATTGGTCGCGGCCGAACACTGAAGCTTTCTTT. Its translation: CASSDWSRPNTEAFF.

The J gene is TRBJ2-7, the V gene TRBV2, with 7 nucleotides matching TRBD1. Trimming removed 6 bases from V and 0 bases from J; junction bases left unmatched: 5. CDR3 length equals 14 residues. The germline gives CDR1 SNHLY, CDR2 FYNNEI. In DNA, the CDR3 is TGTGCCAGCAGGACACAGGGGAGCTCCTACGAGCAGTACTTC. Amino acid sequence: CASRTQGSSYEQYF.

The chain recombines TRBV28 with TRBJ1-5; D perhaps matches TRBD1 (5 bases). The CDR3 extends over 15 amino acids. V lost 7 bases, J lost 4 bases, and 17 bases lay in between. Looked up from germline, CDR1 is MDHEN and CDR2 is SYDVKM. The CDR3 DNA reads TGTGCCAGCACCAATGGGGGATACGGTAATCAGCCCCAGCATTTT. As protein: CASTNGGYGNQPQHF.

This chain links TRBV28 with TRBJ1-2, with D possibly being TRBD1 (5 bases). The germline V and J ends were trimmed by 8 bases and 5 bases, with 9 bases remaining between them. There are 11 residues in the CDR3. Germline V gene data show CDR1 as MDHEN and CDR2 as SYDVKM. The CDR3 here is CASAGGYGYTF. For the CDR3, the DNA is TGTGCCAGCGCGGGGGGGTATGGCTACACCTTC.

A remark on this clone: Additional DNA sequences in this sample encode the identical CDR3. The V gene is TRBV12-5, the J gene TRBJ2-3; 8 bases line up with TRBD1. Germline-derived CDR1 and CDR2 are LGHNT and FRNRAP. The CDR3 runs to 15 residues. Germline trimming cut 5 bases from V and 1 base from J; bases unmatched to any gene: 5. CDR3 residues: CASGPGQGGTDTQYF. Written as DNA, the CDR3 is TGTGCTAGTGGTCCCGGACAGGGTGGCACAGATACGCAGTATTTT.

The chain is built from TRBV19 and TRBJ1-5; TRBD1 aligns across 8 bases. The CDR3 covers 15 residues. The ends lost 3 bases at V and 7 bases at J; junction bases unmatched: 8. Germline-derived CDR1 and CDR2 are LNHDA and SQIVND (reference sequence). The CDR3 sequence: CASSIPGGAGQPQHF. The CDR3 bases are TGTGCCAGTAGTATTCCAGGGGGCGCGGGACAGCCCCAGCATTTT.

The rearrangement uses TRBV28 and TRBJ1-4, with 7 bases identical to TRBD1. V was pared by 5 bases and J by 8 bases, with 11 bases of the junction left unmatched. The CDR3 totals 15 residues. The germline V gene encodes CDR1 MDHEN and CDR2 SYDVKM. Here the CDR3 reads CASSRGQFWAEKLFF. The CDR3 region has the DNA TGTGCCAGCAGTCGGGGACAGTTCTGGGCGGAAAAACTGTTTTTT.

V usage is TRBV2 and J usage is TRBJ1-3; D gene uncertain. Trimming cost V 4 bases and J 15 bases, with 13 bases left between them. Germline loops: CDR1 SNHLY, CDR2 FYNNEI. The CDR3 has 11 residues. This CDR3 is CASSGRAEGYF. CDR3 DNA sequence: TGTGCCAGCAGTGGTAGGGCAGAAGGATATTTT.

The gene calls are TRBV30 and TRBJ2-7, with D possibly being TRBD1 or TRBD2 (5 bases each). V was shortened by 8 bases and J by 0 bases, with 11 bases between the two germline ends. In germline, CDR1 is GTSNPN, CDR2 SVGIG (reference sequence). The CDR3 covers 12 residues. CDR3 sequence (DNA): TGTGCCCTGTGGGGGACCTCCTACGAGCAGTACTTC. Translated: CALWGTSYEQYF.